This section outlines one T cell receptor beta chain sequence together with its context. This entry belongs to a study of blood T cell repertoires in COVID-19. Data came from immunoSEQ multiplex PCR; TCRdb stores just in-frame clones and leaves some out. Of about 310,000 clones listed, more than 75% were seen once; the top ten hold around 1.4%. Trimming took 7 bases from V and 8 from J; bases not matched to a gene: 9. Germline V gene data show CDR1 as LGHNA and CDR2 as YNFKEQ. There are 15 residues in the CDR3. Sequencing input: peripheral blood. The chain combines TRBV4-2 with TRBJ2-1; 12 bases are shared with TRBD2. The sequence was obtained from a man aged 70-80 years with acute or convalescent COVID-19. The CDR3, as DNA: TGTGCCAGCACCGCTACTAGCGGGGGGATCCATGAGCAGTTCTTC. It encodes CASTATSGGIHEQFF.